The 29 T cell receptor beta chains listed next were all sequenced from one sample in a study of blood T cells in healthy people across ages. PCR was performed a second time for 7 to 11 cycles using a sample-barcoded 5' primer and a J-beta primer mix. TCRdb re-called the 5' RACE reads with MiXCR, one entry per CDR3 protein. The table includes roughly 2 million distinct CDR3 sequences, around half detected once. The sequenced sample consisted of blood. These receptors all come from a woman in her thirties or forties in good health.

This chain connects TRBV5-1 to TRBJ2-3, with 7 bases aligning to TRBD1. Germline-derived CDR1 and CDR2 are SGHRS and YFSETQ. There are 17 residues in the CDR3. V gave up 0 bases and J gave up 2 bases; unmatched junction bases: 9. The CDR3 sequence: CASSLDDRASFTDTQYF. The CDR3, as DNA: TGCGCCAGCAGCTTGGATGACAGGGCCAGTTTCACAGATACGCAGTATTTT.

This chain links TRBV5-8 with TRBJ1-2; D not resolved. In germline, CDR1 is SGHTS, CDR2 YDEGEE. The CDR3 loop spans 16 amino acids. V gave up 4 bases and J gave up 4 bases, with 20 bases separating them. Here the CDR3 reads CASSRVALDWVYGYTF. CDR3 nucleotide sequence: TGTGCCAGCAGCCGGGTAGCGTTGGATTGGGTCTATGGCTACACCTTC.

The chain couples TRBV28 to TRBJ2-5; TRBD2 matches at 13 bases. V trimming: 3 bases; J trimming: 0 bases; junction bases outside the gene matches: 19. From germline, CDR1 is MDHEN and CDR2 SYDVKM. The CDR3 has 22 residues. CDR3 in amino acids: CASSFPTSSTSGGAPYQETQYF. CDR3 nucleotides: TGTGCCAGCAGTTTCCCCACTTCATCAACTAGCGGGGGGGCCCCGTACCAAGAGACCCAGTACTTC.

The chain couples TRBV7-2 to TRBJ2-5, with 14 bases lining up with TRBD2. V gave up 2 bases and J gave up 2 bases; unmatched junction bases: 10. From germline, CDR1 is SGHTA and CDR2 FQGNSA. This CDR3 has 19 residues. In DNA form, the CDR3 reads TGTGCCAGCAGCTTATCTAGTGGACTAGCGGGGGGTCGGCAAGAGACCCAGTACTTC. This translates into CASSLSSGLAGGRQETQYF.

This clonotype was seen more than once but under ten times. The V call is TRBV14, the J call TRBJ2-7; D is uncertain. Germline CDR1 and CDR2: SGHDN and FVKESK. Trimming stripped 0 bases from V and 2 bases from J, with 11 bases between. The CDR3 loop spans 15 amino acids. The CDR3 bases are TGTGCCAGCAGCCAAGAGGGATCCCCCGCCTACGAGCAGTACTTC. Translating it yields CASSQEGSPAYEQYF.

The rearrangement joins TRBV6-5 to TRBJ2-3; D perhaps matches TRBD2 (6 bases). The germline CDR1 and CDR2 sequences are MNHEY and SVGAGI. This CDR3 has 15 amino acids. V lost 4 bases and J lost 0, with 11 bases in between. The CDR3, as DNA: TGTGCCAGCAGTTCCCTAGCGCTGAGCACAGATACGCAGTATTTT. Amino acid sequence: CASSSLALSTDTQYF.

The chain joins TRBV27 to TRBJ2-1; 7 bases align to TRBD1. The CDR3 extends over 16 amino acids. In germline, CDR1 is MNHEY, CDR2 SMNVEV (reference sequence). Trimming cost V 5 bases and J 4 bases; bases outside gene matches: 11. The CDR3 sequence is CASSAPRGQPYNEQFF. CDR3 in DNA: TGTGCCAGCAGTGCCCCCCGGGGACAGCCTTACAATGAGCAGTTCTTC.

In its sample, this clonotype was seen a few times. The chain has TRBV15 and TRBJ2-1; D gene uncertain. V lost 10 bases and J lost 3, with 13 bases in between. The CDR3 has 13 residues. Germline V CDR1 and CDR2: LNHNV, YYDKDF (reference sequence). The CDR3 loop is CAIGPAFYNEQFF. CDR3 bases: TGTGCCATAGGGCCAGCCTTCTACAATGAGCAGTTCTTC.

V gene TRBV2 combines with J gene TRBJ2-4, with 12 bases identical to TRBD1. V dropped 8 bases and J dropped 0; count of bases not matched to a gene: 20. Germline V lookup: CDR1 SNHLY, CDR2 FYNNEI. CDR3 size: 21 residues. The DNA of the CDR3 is TGTGCCAGCCAAATACCTAGAGGGACAGGGGGCACCGTAATAGCCAAAAACATTCAGTACTTC. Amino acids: CASQIPRGTGGTVIAKNIQYF.

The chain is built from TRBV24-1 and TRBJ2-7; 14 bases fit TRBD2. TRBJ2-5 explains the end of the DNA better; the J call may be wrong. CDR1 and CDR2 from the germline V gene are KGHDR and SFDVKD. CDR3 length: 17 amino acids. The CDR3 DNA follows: TGTGCCACCAGTGATTTTGGACTAGCGGGGGGTTATGAGACCCAGTACTTC. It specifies CATSDFGLAGGYETQYF.

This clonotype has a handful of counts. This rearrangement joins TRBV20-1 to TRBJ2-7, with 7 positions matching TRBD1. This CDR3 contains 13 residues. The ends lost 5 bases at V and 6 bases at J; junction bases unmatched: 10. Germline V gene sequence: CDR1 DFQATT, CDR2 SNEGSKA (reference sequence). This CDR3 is CSAHLVGGSEQYF. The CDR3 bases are TGCAGTGCTCATTTGGTAGGGGGCAGCGAGCAGTACTTC.

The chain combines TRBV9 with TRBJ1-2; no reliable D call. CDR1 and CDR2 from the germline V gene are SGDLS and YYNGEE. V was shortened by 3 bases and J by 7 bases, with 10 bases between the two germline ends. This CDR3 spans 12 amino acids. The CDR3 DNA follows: TGTGCCAGCAGCGCAGAAGTCAGTGGCTACACCTTC. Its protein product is CASSAEVSGYTF.

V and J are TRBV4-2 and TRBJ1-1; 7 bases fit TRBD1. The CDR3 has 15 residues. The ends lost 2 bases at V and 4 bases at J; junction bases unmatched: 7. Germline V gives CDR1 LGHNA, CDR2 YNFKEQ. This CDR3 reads CASSQPGGGGTEAFF. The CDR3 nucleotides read TGTGCCAGCAGCCAACCAGGGGGGGGAGGCACTGAAGCTTTCTTT.

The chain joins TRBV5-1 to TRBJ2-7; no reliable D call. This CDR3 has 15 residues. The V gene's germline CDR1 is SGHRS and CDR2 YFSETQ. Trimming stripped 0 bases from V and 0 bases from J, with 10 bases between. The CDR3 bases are TGCGCCAGCAGCTTGGCCTCCGGAAACTCCTACGAGCAGTACTTC. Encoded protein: CASSLASGNSYEQYF.

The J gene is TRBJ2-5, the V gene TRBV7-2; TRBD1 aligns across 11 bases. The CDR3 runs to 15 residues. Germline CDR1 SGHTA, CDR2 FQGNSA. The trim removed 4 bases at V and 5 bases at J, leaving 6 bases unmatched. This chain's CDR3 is CASSSWTGGEETQYF. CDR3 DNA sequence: TGTGCCAGCAGCTCTTGGACAGGGGGCGAGGAGACCCAGTACTTC.

The CDR3 reads CSVTGTRVGETQYF. DNA of the CDR3: TGCAGCGTGACCGGGACCAGGGTCGGGGAGACCCAGTACTTC. The V call is TRBV29-1, the J call TRBJ2-5; D possibly matches TRBD1 or TRBD2 (5 bases each). CDR3 length: 14 residues. Germline lookup yields CDR1 SQVTM and CDR2 ANQGSEA. Trimming left V 6 bases short and J 5 bases short, with 19 bases between.

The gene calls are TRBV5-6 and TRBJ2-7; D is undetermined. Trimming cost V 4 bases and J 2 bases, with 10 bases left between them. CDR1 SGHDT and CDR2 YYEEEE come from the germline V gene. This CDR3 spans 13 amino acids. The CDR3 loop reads CASSPGSAYEQYF. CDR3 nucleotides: TGTGCCAGCAGCCCCGGCAGCGCCTACGAGCAGTACTTC.

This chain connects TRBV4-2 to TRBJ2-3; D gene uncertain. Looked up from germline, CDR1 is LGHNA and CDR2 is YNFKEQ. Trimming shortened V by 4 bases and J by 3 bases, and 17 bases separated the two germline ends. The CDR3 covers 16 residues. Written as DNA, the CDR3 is TGTGCCAGCAGCCCCCGGACCCCCTCTGGTACAGATACGCAGTATTTT. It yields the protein CASSPRTPSGTDTQYF.

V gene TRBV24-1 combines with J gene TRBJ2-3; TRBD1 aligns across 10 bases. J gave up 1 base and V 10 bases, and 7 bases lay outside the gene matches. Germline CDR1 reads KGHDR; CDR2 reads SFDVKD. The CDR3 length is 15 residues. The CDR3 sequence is CATAPTGGRTDTQYF. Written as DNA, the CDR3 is TGTGCCACTGCCCCGACAGGGGGCCGCACAGATACGCAGTATTTT.

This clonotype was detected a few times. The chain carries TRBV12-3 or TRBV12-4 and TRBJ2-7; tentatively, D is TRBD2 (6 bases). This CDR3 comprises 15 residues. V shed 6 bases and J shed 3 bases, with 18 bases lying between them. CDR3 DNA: TGTGCCAGCAGCTTGACAGACTGGACTAACTACGAGCAGTACTTC. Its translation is CASSLTDWTNYEQYF.

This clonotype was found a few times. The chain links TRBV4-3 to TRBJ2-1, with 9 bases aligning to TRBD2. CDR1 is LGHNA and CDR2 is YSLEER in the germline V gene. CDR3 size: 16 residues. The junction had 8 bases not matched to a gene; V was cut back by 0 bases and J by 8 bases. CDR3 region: CASSQDGRGGPDEQFF. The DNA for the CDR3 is TGCGCCAGCAGCCAAGATGGGCGGGGGGGCCCCGATGAGCAGTTCTTC.

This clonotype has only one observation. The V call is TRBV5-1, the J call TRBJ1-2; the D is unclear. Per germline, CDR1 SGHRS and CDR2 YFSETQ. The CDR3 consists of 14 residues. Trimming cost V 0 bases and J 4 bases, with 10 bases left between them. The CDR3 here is CASSLDAGSYGYTF. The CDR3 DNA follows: TGCGCCAGCAGCTTGGACGCAGGCAGCTATGGCTACACCTTC.

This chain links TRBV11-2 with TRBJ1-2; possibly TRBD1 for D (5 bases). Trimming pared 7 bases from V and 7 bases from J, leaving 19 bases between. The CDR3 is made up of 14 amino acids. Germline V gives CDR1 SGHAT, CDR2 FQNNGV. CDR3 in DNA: TGTGCCAGCAACCTTGGGACTTTACCCCTTGGCTACACCTTC. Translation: CASNLGTLPLGYTF.

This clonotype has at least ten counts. For the CDR3, the DNA is TGTGCCATCAGTGAAGCTTATGAGCAGTTCTTC. Its protein is CAISEAYEQFF. The chain has TRBV10-3 and TRBJ2-1; no firm D call. V shed 3 bases and J shed 8 bases, with 5 bases lying between them. The CDR3 totals 11 residues. CDR1 ENHRY and CDR2 SYGVKD come from the germline V gene.

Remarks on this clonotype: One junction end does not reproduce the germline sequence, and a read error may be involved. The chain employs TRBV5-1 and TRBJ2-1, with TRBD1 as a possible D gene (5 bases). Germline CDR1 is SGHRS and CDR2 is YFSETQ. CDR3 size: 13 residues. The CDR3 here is CASYRTADNKQFF. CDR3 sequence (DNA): TGCGCCAGCTACCGGACGGCGGACAATAAGCAGTTCTTC.

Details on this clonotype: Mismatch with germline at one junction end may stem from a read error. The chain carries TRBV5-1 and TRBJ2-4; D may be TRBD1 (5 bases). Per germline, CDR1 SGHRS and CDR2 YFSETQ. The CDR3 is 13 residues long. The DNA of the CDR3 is TGCGTCAGCAGCTTGCAGGGAAAAAACATTCAGTACTTC. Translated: CVSSLQGKNIQYF.

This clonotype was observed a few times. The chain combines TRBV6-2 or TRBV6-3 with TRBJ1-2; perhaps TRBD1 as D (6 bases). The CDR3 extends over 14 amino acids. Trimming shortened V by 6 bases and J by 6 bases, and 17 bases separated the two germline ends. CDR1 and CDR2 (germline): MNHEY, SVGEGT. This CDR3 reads CASSQTGTIDGYTF. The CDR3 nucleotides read TGTGCCAGCAGCCAAACCGGGACAATCGATGGCTACACCTTC.

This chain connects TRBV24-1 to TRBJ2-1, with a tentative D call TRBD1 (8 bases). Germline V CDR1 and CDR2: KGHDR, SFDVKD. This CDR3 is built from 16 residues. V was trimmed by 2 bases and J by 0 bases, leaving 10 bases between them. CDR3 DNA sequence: TGTGCCACCAGTGATTACAGGGGGGGCTCCTACAATGAGCAGTTCTTC. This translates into CATSDYRGGSYNEQFF.

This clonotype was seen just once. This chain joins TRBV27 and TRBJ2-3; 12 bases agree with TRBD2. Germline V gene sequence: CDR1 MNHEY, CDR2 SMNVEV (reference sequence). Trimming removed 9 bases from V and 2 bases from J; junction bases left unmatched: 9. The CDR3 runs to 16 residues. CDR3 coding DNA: TGTGCCAGTCTGACTCGGACTAGCGGGGCCACAGATACGCAGTATTTT. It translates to CASLTRTSGATDTQYF.